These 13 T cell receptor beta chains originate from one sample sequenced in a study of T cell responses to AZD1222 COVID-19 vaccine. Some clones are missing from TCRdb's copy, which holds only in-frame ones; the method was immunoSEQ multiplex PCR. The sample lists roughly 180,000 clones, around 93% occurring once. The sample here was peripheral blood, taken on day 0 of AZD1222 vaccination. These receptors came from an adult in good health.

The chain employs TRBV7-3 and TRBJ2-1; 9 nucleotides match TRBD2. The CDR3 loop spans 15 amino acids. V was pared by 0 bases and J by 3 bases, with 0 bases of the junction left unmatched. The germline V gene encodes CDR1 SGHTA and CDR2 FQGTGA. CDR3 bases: TGTGCCAGCAGCTTAACAGCGGGAGGCTACAATGAGCAGTTCTTC. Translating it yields CASSLTAGGYNEQFF. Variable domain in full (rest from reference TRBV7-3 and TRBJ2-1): GAGVSQTPSNKVTEKGKYVELRCDPISGHTALYWYRQSLGQGPEFLIYFQGTGAADDSGLPNDRFFAVRPEGSVSTLKIQRTERGDSAVYLCASSLTAGGYNEQFFGPGTRLTVL.

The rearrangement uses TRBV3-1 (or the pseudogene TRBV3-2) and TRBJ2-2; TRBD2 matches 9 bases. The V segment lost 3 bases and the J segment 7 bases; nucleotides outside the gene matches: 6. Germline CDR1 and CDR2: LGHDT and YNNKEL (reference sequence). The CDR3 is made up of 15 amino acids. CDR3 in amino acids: CASSQARTSVGELFF. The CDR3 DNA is TGTGCCAGCAGCCAGGCAAGGACTAGCGTCGGGGAGCTGTTTTTT.

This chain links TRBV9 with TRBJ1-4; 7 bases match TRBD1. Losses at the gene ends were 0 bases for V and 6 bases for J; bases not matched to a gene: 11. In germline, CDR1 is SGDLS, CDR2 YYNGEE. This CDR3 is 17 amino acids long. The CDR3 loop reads CASSVAGGGAGDEKLFF. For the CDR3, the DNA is TGTGCCAGCAGCGTAGCCGGAGGGGGCGCGGGGGATGAAAAACTGTTTTTT.

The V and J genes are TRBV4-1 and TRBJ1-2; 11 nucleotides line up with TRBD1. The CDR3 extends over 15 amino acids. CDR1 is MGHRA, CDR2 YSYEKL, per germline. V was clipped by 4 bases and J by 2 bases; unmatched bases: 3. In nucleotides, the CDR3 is TGCGCCAGCAGCCTAGGACAGGGGGCAAACTATGGCTACACCTTC. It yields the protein CASSLGQGANYGYTF.

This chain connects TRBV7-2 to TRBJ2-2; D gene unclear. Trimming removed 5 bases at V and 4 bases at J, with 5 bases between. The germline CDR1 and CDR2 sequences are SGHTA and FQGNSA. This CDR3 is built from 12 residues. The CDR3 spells CASSPSTGELFF. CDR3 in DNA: TGTGCCAGCAGCCCTTCCACCGGGGAGCTGTTTTTT.

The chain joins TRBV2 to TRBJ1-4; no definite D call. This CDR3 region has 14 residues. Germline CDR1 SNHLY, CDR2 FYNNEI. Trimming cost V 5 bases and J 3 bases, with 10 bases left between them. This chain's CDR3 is CASSQDRANEKLFF. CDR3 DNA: TGTGCCAGCAGTCAGGACCGAGCTAATGAAAAACTGTTTTTT.

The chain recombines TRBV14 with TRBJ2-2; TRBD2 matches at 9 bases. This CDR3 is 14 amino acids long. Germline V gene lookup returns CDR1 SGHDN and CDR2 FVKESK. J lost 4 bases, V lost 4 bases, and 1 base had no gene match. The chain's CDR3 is CASSPLAGTGELFF. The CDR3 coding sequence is TGTGCCAGCAGCCCACTAGCGGGCACCGGGGAGCTGTTTTTT. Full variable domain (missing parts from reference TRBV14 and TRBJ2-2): EAGVTQFPSHSVIEKGQTVTLRCDPISGHDNLYWYRRVMGKEIKFLLHFVKESKQDESGMPNNRFLAERTGGTYSTLKVQPAELEDSGVYFCASSPLAGTGELFFGEGSRLTVL.

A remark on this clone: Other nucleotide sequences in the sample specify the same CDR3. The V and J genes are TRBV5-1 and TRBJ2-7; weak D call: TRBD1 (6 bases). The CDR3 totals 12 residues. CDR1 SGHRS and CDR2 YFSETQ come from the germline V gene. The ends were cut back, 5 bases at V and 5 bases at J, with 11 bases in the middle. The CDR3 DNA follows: TGCGCCAGCAGTGAGGGGGACGACGAGCAGTACTTC. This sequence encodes CASSEGDDEQYF. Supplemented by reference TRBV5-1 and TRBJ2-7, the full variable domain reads KAGVTQTPRYLIKTRGQQVTLSCSPISGHRSVSWYQQTPGQGLQFLFEYFSETQRNKGNFPGRFSGRQFSNSRSEMNVSTLELGDSALYLCASSEGDDEQYFGPGTRLTVT.

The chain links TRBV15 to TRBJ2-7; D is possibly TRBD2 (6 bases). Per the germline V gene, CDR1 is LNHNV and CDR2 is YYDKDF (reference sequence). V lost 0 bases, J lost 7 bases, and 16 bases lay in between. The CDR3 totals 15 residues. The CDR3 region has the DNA TGTGCCACCAGCAGAGATCGTTCGCTCGGGGGAGAGCAGTACTTC. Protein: CATSRDRSLGGEQYF.

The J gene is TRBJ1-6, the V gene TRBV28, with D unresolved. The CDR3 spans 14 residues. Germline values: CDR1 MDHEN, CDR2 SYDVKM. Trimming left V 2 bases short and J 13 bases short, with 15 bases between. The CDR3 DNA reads TGTGCCAGCAGTTTAGGCGGGTTGGCCCACCCCCTCCACTTT. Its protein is CASSLGGLAHPLHF.

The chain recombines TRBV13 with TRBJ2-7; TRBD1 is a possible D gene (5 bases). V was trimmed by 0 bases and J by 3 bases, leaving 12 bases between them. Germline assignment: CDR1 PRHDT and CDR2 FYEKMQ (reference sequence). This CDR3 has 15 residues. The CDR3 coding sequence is TGTGCCAGCAGCTTAGGCCGTCAGGGTTTCTACGAGCAGTACTTC. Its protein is CASSLGRQGFYEQYF.

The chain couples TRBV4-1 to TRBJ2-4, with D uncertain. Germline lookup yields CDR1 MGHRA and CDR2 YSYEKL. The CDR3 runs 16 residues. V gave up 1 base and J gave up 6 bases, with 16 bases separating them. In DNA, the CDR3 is TGCGCCAGCAGCCAAGGGGAAGGCGCCTCACGAAACATTCAGTACTTC. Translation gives CASSQGEGASRNIQYF.

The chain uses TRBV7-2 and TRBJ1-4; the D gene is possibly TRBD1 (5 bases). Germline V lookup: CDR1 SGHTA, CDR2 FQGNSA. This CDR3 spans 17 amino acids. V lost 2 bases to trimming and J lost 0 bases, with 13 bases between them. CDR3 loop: CASSLFGGYATNEKLFF. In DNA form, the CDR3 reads TGTGCCAGCAGCTTATTCGGGGGATATGCAACTAATGAAAAACTGTTTTTT.